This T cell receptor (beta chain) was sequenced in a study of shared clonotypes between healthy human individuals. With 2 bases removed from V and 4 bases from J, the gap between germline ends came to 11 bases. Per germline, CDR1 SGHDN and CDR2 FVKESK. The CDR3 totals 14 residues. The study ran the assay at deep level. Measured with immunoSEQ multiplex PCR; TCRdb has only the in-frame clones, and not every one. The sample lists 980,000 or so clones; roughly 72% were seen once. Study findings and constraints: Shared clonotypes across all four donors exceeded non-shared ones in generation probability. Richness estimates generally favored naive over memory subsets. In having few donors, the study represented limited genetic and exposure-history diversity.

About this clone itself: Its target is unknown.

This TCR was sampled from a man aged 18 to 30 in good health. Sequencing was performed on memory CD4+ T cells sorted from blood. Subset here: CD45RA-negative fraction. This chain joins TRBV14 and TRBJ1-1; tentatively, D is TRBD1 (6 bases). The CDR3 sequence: CASSQKQGVTEAFF. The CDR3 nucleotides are TGTGCCAGCAGCCAAAAACAGGGAGTCACTGAAGCTTTCTTT.